The present TCR beta chain was sequenced within a study of T cell responses to AZD1222 COVID-19 vaccine (dated by TCRdb to the early 2020s). A note on the overall study: AZD1222 recipients whose second dose came at about 4 weeks and those whose second dose came at about 12 weeks were combined into one group, since spike-specific TCR depth and breadth did not differ between the two schedules. A total of more than 230 trial participants underwent TCR sequencing, of whom roughly 210 had received two doses of AZD1222 and some 25 had received two doses of the MenACWY control vaccine. Trial participants were enrolled by age into 18-55, 56-69 and 70-plus year subgroups, with roughly 160, 29 and 62 TCR-sequenced participants respectively. The investigation overall reported the following: After two AZD1222 doses, spike-specific TCR breadth and depth were significantly higher than at day 0 and than in MenACWY recipients. In the small 56-69-year group, the increase in depth fell short of significance, most likely because of low power. Because no samples from the day 14 peak response were available, repertoires could be characterized only after the peak T cell response. The whole spike protein was spanned by vaccine-associated CD4 TCRs, and dominant responses were seen in regions 160-218 and 743-854. Conclusions about previously exposed vaccinees are limited, since just six or seven AZD1222 recipients were seropositive for SARS-CoV-2 at baseline. Nearly half of unique spike-specific TCRs reportedly recognized epitopes outside regions mutated in the B.1.351 and B.1.1.7 variants. Participants were mostly white British and included more females than males, and it was suggested by the authors that clonal diversity may have been underestimated.

The CDR3 regions of human TCRbeta chains were analyzed by immunosequencing. For the original study's pipeline: TCRs in the repertoires were compared against a reference library of SARS-CoV-2-specific TCRs that had been generated with the MIRA antigen-specificity platform. Breadth was defined as the fraction of unique TCRs that were SARS-CoV-2-associated, and depth was defined as the fraction of total T cells that were SARS-CoV-2-associated. Using the MIRA data, each spike-specific TCR was mapped to the spike region that the TCR reacts to and placed in a CD4 or CD8 class. Log10-transformed breadth and depth values were compared by one-way ANOVA with Sidak's multiple comparisons tests. TCRdb took this table from immuneACCESS and kept in-frame rearrangements with V and J called. Such tables lack part of the clones; where checked against another copy, unresolved V genes explain under half of the gap, and the rest is unexplained. V, J and clone size are those of that table, while D and trimming were read from the DNA. This sample gives 140,000 to 150,000 clones in total; approximately 94% of them show up just once. The top ten clones comprise about 8.6% of the sample.

This specimen's time point label, interpreted: baseline before first vaccination. The vaccinee samples were drawn from two UK trials, COV001 and COV002, one of which was a single-blind randomized controlled phase 2/3 trial testing AZD1222 (ChAdOx1 nCoV-19) in healthy adults. Trial participant PBMC samples were collected at day 0 and day 28 after the second dose for TCRbeta chain sequencing. As regards this clone: No cognate antigen has been identified for it. No quality values exist for individual bases; no much larger clone is one base distant.

The CDR3 holds 16 amino acids from the cysteine to the phenylalanine. Only the CDR3 portion is preserved as DNA: 48 bases, with reading frame beginning at the first base. CDR1 and CDR2 are drawn from the germline V gene (reference sequence): LNHDA, SQIVND. Trimming costs V 4 bases and J 7 bases, and their ends lie 20 bases apart. Sequenced material: peripheral blood, taken on day 0 of AZD1222 vaccination. The sequence was collected from an adult in good health. Rearrangement joined TRBV19 to TRBJ2-1; a tentative D match to TRBD2 spans 6 bases. The DNA sequence is given as TGTGCCAGTAGTAAGGGTGGCGGGAAGCTATGGAATGAGCAGTTCTTC. This encodes CASSKGGGKLWNEQFF.